A selection of T cell receptor beta chains follows, all from one sample in a study of cytomegalovirus exposure and HLA in healthy donors. Using immunoSEQ multiplex PCR, the repertoire was profiled, and TCRdb retains in-frame clones only, with some absent. Its clone listing holds about 67,000 clones. Source material: PBMCs. All receptors derive from a woman aged 25 to 39 in good health and CMV-seronegative. CDR3s include the opening cysteine and the closing phenylalanine or tryptophan. Fields, in order: D gene, J gene, V gene, CDR3 length, CDR3 DNA, CDR3 protein. D genes are given only for firm matches.

.	TRBJ2-2	TRBV29-1	18	TGCAGCGTTGAATCAACGGGGTGGGGTAGGGTCAACACCGGGGAGCTGTTTTTT	CSVESTGWGRVNTGELFF
TRBD1	TRBJ1-2	TRBV6-5	13	TGTGCCAGCAGTTACGGGACAGGGGGTGGCTACACCTTC	CASSYGTGGGYTF
.	TRBJ2-1	TRBV5-1	14	TGCGCCAGCAGCTTGGTTCCAGGGGCAAATGAGCAGTTCTTC	CASSLVPGANEQFF
TRBD2	TRBJ2-6	TRBV4-2	20	TGTGCCAGCAGCCATCATAACGCCCAGCGGGAGAACTCCGGGGCCAACGTCCTGACTTTC	CASSHHNAQRENSGANVLTF
TRBD1	TRBJ1-5	TRBV14	16	TGTGCCAGCAGCCAGCCCAGGGGGCGAGGCAATCAGCCCCAGCATTTT	CASSQPRGRGNQPQHF
TRBD2	TRBJ2-3	TRBV19	17	TGTGCCAGTAGTATTGGACTAGCGGGATATAGCACAGATACGCAGTATTTT	CASSIGLAGYSTDTQYF
.	TRBJ1-4	TRBV28	14	TGTGCCAGCAGGGTATTGGGCTCCCATGAAAAACTGTTTTTT	CASRVLGSHEKLFF
TRBD1	TRBJ1-1	TRBV19	12	TGTGCCAGTAGCTCAAGAACAGGGGGAGCTTTCTTT	CASSSRTGGAFF
.	TRBJ2-7	TRBV29-1	11	TGCAGCGTTGAAGATCTCTACGAGCAGTACTTC	CSVEDLYEQYF
TRBD1	TRBJ2-7	TRBV5-1	13	TGCGCCAGCAGCTCTGGACAGGGAAACGAGCAGTACTTC	CASSSGQGNEQYF
.	TRBJ1-1	TRBV6-6	13	TGTGCCAGCGCCCGGGGGGAGGGAACTGAAGCTTTCTTT	CASARGEGTEAFF
.	TRBJ1-1	TRBV25-1	16	TGTGCCAGCAGTGACCAGACTCTCCCGGGGAACACTGAAGCTTTCTTT	CASSDQTLPGNTEAFF
TRBD1	TRBJ2-2	TRBV7-3	16	TGTGCCAGCAGCCCCTATCCCGGGACAGCTACCGGGGAGCTGTTTTTT	CASSPYPGTATGELFF
TRBD1	TRBJ2-7	TRBV5-1	14	TGCGCCAGCAGCTTGGAAGGGGGCAAGTACGAGCAGTACTTC	CASSLEGGKYEQYF
.	TRBJ1-2	TRBV4-1	15	TGCGCCAGCAGACCCGGACAGCGGGGGAACTATGGCTACACCTTC	CASRPGQRGNYGYTF
TRBD2	TRBJ2-7	TRBV5-6	19	TGTGCCAGCAGCGGCACCCCGGGACTAGCGGGGGTGAGCGCCTACGAGCAGTACTTC	CASSGTPGLAGVSAYEQYF
.	TRBJ1-4	TRBV15	15	TGTGCCACCAGCAGAGATCGGGGGTCTAATGAAAAACTGTTTTTT	CATSRDRGSNEKLFF
.	TRBJ1-4	TRBV2	15	TGTGCCAGCAGGCTCCAGGGTGCGGCTAATGAAAAACTGTTTTTT	CASRLQGAANEKLFF
TRBD1	TRBJ1-1	TRBV7-3	13	TGTGCCAGCAGATACAGGGGATGGACTGAAGCTTTCTTT	CASRYRGWTEAFF
TRBD1	TRBJ1-2	TRBV4-2	15	TGTGCCAGCAGCCAAACCCTGACAGGGGGGGAAGGCTACACCTTC	CASSQTLTGGEGYTF
.	TRBJ2-1	TRBV4-1	12	TGCGCCAGCAGCCAAGATGCGAATGAGCAGTTCTTC	CASSQDANEQFF
TRBD2	TRBJ2-2	TRBV29-1	16	TGCAGCGTTGTAGGGCTAGCGGGAGGGTTCGGCGGGGAGCTGTTTTTT	CSVVGLAGGFGGELFF
TRBD1	TRBJ1-5	TRBV7-9	14	TGTGCCAGCAGCTTCGGACAGGGAAGTAAGCCCCAGCATTTT	CASSFGQGSKPQHF
.	TRBJ1-1	TRBV20-1	10	TGCAGTGCTAGAGATGCGAAGGCTTTCTTT	CSARDAKAFF
.	TRBJ2-2	TRBV10-3	14	TGTGCCATCCGCCTGGACAGCTTATCCGGGGAGCTGTTTTTT	CAIRLDSLSGELFF
TRBD2	TRBJ2-2	TRBV29-1	14	TGCAGCGTTGCGTCCGGACTAGTAACCGGGGAGCTGTTTTTT	CSVASGLVTGELFF
.	TRBJ2-7	TRBV28	12	TGTGCCAGCAGTCCCCAGGGATACGAGCAGTACTTC	CASSPQGYEQYF
.	TRBJ1-6	TRBV7-9	14	TGTGCCAGCAGCTTAGAGGGGGAAGGGGTTCCCCTCCACTTT	CASSLEGEGVPLHF
TRBD1	TRBJ1-2	TRBV7-3	15	TGTGCCAGCAGCTCCTCCGGGACAGGTGGCTATGGCTACACCTTC	CASSSSGTGGYGYTF
.	TRBJ1-5	TRBV30	14	TGTGCCTGGAGTGTATATCGGGGGAATCAGCCCCAGCATTTT	CAWSVYRGNQPQHF
TRBD1	TRBJ2-7	TRBV18	15	TGTGCCAGCTCACCAACCGGGACAGTGGCCTACGAGCAGTACTTC	CASSPTGTVAYEQYF
.	TRBJ2-5	TRBV29-1	12	TGCAGCGTTGTTGGCAGAGGAGGGACCCAGTACTTC	CSVVGRGGTQYF
TRBD1	TRBJ1-2	TRBV15	16	TGTGCCACCAGCAGAATCCCGGGACAGGGGGCCTATGGCTACACCTTC	CATSRIPGQGAYGYTF
.	TRBJ2-2	TRBV7-6	15	TGTGCCAGCAGCCCGGGACACATGAACACCGGGGAGCTGTTTTTT	CASSPGHMNTGELFF
.	TRBJ1-1	TRBV2	13	TGTGCCAGCAAGGGGTTAATCGTGGGTGAAGCTTTCTTT	CASKGLIVGEAFF
.	TRBJ2-7	TRBV6-1	16	TGTGCCAGCAGTGCTTCTTCCGGGTCCCCTACCTACGAGCAGTACTTC	CASSASSGSPTYEQYF
TRBD1	TRBJ2-7	TRBV6-1	13	TGTGCCAGCAGTCCAGGACAGGTCTACGAGCAGTACTTC	CASSPGQVYEQYF
.	TRBJ1-2	TRBV5-5	12	TGTGCCAGCAGCTTAAGGACAGATGGCTACACCTTC	CASSLRTDGYTF
.	TRBJ1-5	TRBV28	11	TGTGCCAGCACCATGGAGGGGCCCCAGCATTTT	CASTMEGPQHF
TRBD1	TRBJ2-7	TRBV9	15	TGTGCCAGCAGCTCCCAAACAGGGGGCCTCGACGAGCAGTACTTC	CASSSQTGGLDEQYF
.	TRBJ1-6	TRBV4-3	17	TGCGCCAGCAGCCAAGATCCCCCGCCGGGGGTAAGGTCACCCCTCCACTTT	CASSQDPPPGVRSPLHF
TRBD1	TRBJ2-1	TRBV6-5	14	TGTGCCAGCAGTCCAGGGGGCTCCTACAATGAGCAGTTCTTC	CASSPGGSYNEQFF